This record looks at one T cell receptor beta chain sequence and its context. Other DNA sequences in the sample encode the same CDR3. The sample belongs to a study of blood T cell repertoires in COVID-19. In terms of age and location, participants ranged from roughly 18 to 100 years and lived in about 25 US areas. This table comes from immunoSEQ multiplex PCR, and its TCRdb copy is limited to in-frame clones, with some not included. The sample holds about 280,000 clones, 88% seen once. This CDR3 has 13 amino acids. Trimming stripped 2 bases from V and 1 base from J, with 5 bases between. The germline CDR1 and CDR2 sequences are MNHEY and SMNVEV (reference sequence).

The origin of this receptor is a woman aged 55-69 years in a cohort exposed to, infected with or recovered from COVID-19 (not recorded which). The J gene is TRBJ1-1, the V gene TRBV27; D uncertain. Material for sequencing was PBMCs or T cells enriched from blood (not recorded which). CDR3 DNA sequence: TGTGCCAGCAGTTTACAGGAGAACACTGAAGCTTTCTTT. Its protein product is CASSLQENTEAFF.